The rows below give T cell receptor beta chains drawn from one sample of a study of Ad26.COV2.S vaccination and SARS-CoV-2 variants. TCRdb's copy holds only in-frame clones and misses some; the assay was immunoSEQ multiplex PCR. The table records about 250,000 clones, roughly 86% of them present only once. Sequenced here: peripheral blood, sampled in a trial of Ad26.COV2.S vaccine versus placebo. All receptors come from a person aged 18 to 65 who received the Ad26.COV2.S COVID-19 vaccine or a placebo. Each CDR3 is given with its conserved first and last residue.

TRBV7-8	CASSPRESGGAGNEQFF
TRBV5-1	CASSSGQISGANVLTF
TRBV4-1	CASSQNPGLAGSYEQYF
TRBV30	CAWSVTGGTGELFF
TRBV3-1/TRBV3-2	CASSQGDYEQYF
TRBV29-1	CSVEGTSYEQYF
TRBV2	CASTLQGAYETQYF
TRBV7-2	CASSLGDSYGYTF
TRBV18	CASSPREEETQYF
TRBV5-6	CASSLLGSASGPYEQYF
TRBV19	CASTVGGRRGQPQHF
TRBV11-2	CASSFAGEETQYF
TRBV6-6	CASVGGGGETQYF
TRBV11-2	CASSPRGYGAFF
TRBV7-9	CASSSSDRDLHF
TRBV20-1	CSARQAYGYTF
TRBV7-6	CASSPRQGATNTEAFF
TRBV5-1	CASSLRQASGANVLTF
TRBV4-1	CASSQVGAGRTREQYF
TRBV28	CASSFSGTQETQYF
TRBV24-1	CAIPTRGNSPLHF
TRBV5-1	CASSLGGSSYEQYF
TRBV7-6	CASSPDSSYGYTF
TRBV9	CASSVEGGLGPGELFF
TRBV12-3/TRBV12-4	CASSVDSWTQYF
TRBV4-3	CASSTDRAVYEQYF
TRBV6-2/TRBV6-3	CASSYGLFYEQYF
TRBV30	CAWSVRGRANYGYTF
TRBV7-9	CASSSQENTEAFF
TRBV5-1	CASSLVVAGAYNEQFF
TRBV6-2/TRBV6-3	CASSFPSPPNEQFF
TRBV11-2	CASSRVGVVAYEQYF
TRBV7-9	CASSLVVDRTGNTIYF
TRBV28	CASSLNPRAGYTF
TRBV19	CASSIAWVSEAFF
TRBV19	CASKGDRAGAEAFF
TRBV30	CAWSFPGLGNEKLFF
TRBV19	CASRENTEAFF
TRBV19	CASSSNYRDKYSYEQYF
TRBV9	CASGGGGYTF
TRBV18	CASSSGWDRGNIQYF
TRBV30	CAWSQGGNQPQHF
TRBV5-1	CASSFSPGTEAFF
TRBV6-1	CASSDDRTGYNSPLHF
TRBV29-1	CSTTEDGYTF
TRBV18	CASSQQGAYGSNQPQHF
TRBV28	CASSWTSGRVNEQFF
TRBV30	CAWSVREDQPQHF
TRBV5-1	CASSLSGTGLNTEAFF
TRBV10-2	CASSDAGGSYEQYF
TRBV30	CAWSLDSNQPQHF
TRBV5-4	CASSSQNTEAFF
TRBV9	CASSRDSHQPQHF
TRBV7-9	CASSLARIMANTEAFF
TRBV7-2	CASRGRGGVQETQYF